The clone carrying this T cell receptor beta chain was detected only a few times. Its antigen is as yet unknown. These data originate in a study of response to subunit inactivated influenza vaccine. Study findings and constraints: Authors suggested each seasonal influenza vaccination recruits few new T cells.

V lost 4 bases, J lost 15 bases, and 13 bases lay in between. CDR3 length: 11 amino acids. Looked up from germline, CDR1 is MDHEN and CDR2 is SYDVKM. TCRdb processed the RT-PCR reads anew with MiXCR; each CDR3 protein has one entry. The sample lists about half a million distinct CDR3 sequences; around 8% were seen once. Sample: PBMCs from blood, taken around 2 years after vaccination. The sequence was obtained from a man in his fifties or sixties who received an inactivated influenza vaccine. V gene TRBV28 combines with J gene TRBJ2-1; no firm D call. The CDR3, as DNA: TGTGCCAGCAGTTCACGGGCAATGGGGTTCTTC. Translated, it gives CASSSRAMGFF.